A selection of T cell receptor beta chains follows, all from one sample in a study of shared clonotypes between healthy human individuals. The repertoire was sequenced with immunoSEQ multiplex PCR; TCRdb's copy has only in-frame clones and lacks some. The sample has fewer than 3 million clones, around 93% seen once. Input material: naive CD4+ T cells from PBMCs. These receptors originate from a man between 18 and 29 years old in good health. Some clones in this sample may be carry-over from other donors' samples. The CDR3 runs from the conserved cysteine through the conserved F or W.

V gene: TRBV1
J gene: TRBJ1-1
CDR3 protein: CTSAPSTDPRGRNTEAFF

V gene: TRBV5-1
J gene: TRBJ2-3
CDR3 protein: CASSSYSGTSGTDEYF

V gene: TRBV5-1
J gene: TRBJ1-3
CDR3 protein: CASSLDEGSGNTIYF

V gene: TRBV28
J gene: TRBJ2-1
CDR3 protein: CASSLRSTAAISYNEQFF

V gene: TRBV11-3
J gene: TRBJ2-1
CDR3 protein: CASSHRGLYNEQFF

V gene: TRBV18
J gene: TRBJ2-1
CDR3 protein: CASSPDRNNEQFF

V gene: TRBV7-8
J gene: TRBJ2-4
CDR3 protein: CASSSQTAGEALAKNIQYF

V gene: TRBV9
J gene: TRBJ2-3
CDR3 protein: CASSPGTSDSTDTQYF

V gene: TRBV5-1
J gene: TRBJ2-5
CDR3 protein: CASSFWTNQETQYF

V gene: TRBV5-4
J gene: TRBJ1-1
CDR3 protein: CASSAGGTEGLEAFF

V gene: TRBV5-3
J gene: TRBJ2-2
CDR3 protein: CEFMRVGAGELFF

V gene: TRBV19
J gene: TRBJ2-1
CDR3 protein: CASSIEGKSSYNEQFF

V gene: TRBV2
J gene: TRBJ1-3
CDR3 protein: CASSENSPISGNTIYF

V gene: TRBV5-1
J gene: TRBJ2-5
CDR3 protein: CASNPQGVETQYF

V gene: TRBV7-2
J gene: TRBJ1-5
CDR3 protein: CASSLVSGLGEPQHF

V gene: TRBV21-1
J gene: TRBJ1-2
CDR3 protein: CASSKDGGSGGTSEPSHCGYTF

V gene: TRBV28
J gene: TRBJ1-1
CDR3 protein: CASGQGRYTEAFF

V gene: TRBV18
J gene: TRBJ2-2
CDR3 protein: CASSPGTSGSYGGELFF

V gene: TRBV15
J gene: TRBJ2-7
CDR3 protein: CATSRETGGSYEQYF

V gene: TRBV29-1
J gene: TRBJ2-7
CDR3 protein: CSVTPDRGLGEQYF

V gene: TRBV25-1
J gene: TRBJ2-1
CDR3 protein: CASTTGTSGNNEQFF

V gene: TRBV5-1
J gene: TRBJ1-2
CDR3 protein: CASSAGGADYGYTF

V gene: TRBV9
J gene: TRBJ2-2
CDR3 protein: CASSASGRNTGELFF

V gene: TRBV2
J gene: TRBJ1-2
CDR3 protein: CASSDVGQRAPGYGYTF

V gene: TRBV28
J gene: TRBJ2-3
CDR3 protein: CASSDPRSGTLTDTQYF

V gene: TRBV7-9
J gene: TRBJ1-4
CDR3 protein: CASSKSGTGWAKLFF

V gene: TRBV6-6
J gene: TRBJ2-7
CDR3 protein: CASSDPGTSYHEQYF

V gene: TRBV28
J gene: TRBJ2-1
CDR3 protein: CASSKTSVAYNEQFF

V gene: TRBV2
J gene: TRBJ1-2
CDR3 protein: CAGRDNSLHGYTF

V gene: TRBV5-1
J gene: TRBJ1-1
CDR3 protein: CASSLGQGRSNTEAFF

V gene: TRBV6-5
J gene: TRBJ1-3
CDR3 protein: CASFDRGPGNTIYF

V gene: TRBV5-6
J gene: TRBJ2-1
CDR3 protein: CASSLYITDPTGKEQFF

V gene: TRBV29-1
J gene: TRBJ2-5
CDR3 protein: CSVLGGQETQYF

V gene: TRBV5-4
J gene: TRBJ2-1
CDR3 protein: CASSLSSRANNEQFF

V gene: TRBV5-1
J gene: TRBJ2-1
CDR3 protein: CASSSTIPGHEQFF

V gene: TRBV6-6
J gene: TRBJ1-3
CDR3 protein: CASSYSPGASGNTIYF

V gene: TRBV5-5
J gene: TRBJ2-2
CDR3 protein: CASSLVAGISGELFF

V gene: TRBV28
J gene: TRBJ1-4
CDR3 protein: CASSLGGINEKLFF

V gene: TRBV28
J gene: TRBJ2-3
CDR3 protein: CASDSRDTQYF

V gene: TRBV5-1
J gene: TRBJ2-6
CDR3 protein: CASSLVDGANVLTF

V gene: TRBV6-1
J gene: TRBJ1-1
CDR3 protein: CASVEGVATEAFF

V gene: TRBV6-1
J gene: TRBJ2-3
CDR3 protein: CASSDWGVPDTQYF

V gene: TRBV10-3
J gene: TRBJ2-1
CDR3 protein: CAIKLAGGNEQFF

V gene: TRBV28
J gene: TRBJ1-5
CDR3 protein: CASNPRELINQPQHF

V gene: TRBV4-1
J gene: TRBJ1-3
CDR3 protein: CASSLRGDGGGNTIYF

V gene: TRBV4-3
J gene: TRBJ2-1
CDR3 protein: CASSLLPGPPAGEQFF

V gene: TRBV11-2
J gene: TRBJ2-1
CDR3 protein: CASRGTSGRSDEQFF

V gene: TRBV10-3
J gene: TRBJ2-3
CDR3 protein: CAISESTSGSADTQYF

V gene: TRBV25-1
J gene: TRBJ2-5
CDR3 protein: CASSEYGGRQETQYF

V gene: TRBV5-1
J gene: TRBJ2-2
CDR3 protein: CASSLVSVTSGTGELFF

V gene: TRBV7-2
J gene: TRBJ2-5
CDR3 protein: CASSSGDPAGTQYF

V gene: TRBV5-4
J gene: TRBJ1-4
CDR3 protein: CASSTGGAATNEKLFF

V gene: TRBV11-2
J gene: TRBJ2-1
CDR3 protein: CASSWGRVGYNEQFF

V gene: TRBV28
J gene: TRBJ2-1
CDR3 protein: CASSVSGRGEQFF

V gene: TRBV5-1
J gene: TRBJ2-7
CDR3 protein: CASSLGGSGVYEQYF

V gene: TRBV6-5
J gene: TRBJ1-2
CDR3 protein: CASSYRADRFYGYTF

V gene: TRBV27
J gene: TRBJ2-3
CDR3 protein: CASDTTGTSGWSDTQYF

V gene: TRBV5-4
J gene: TRBJ2-2
CDR3 protein: CAPSTWNTGELFF

V gene: TRBV28
J gene: TRBJ2-7
CDR3 protein: CASSTGGRGGEQYF

V gene: TRBV7-6
J gene: TRBJ2-7
CDR3 protein: CASSLVPRTSGSVNEQYF